One sample yielded the 26 T cell receptor beta chains listed below, sequenced in a study of blood T cell repertoires in COVID-19 (TCRdb year 2020). Libraries were prepared through the immunoSEQ multiplex PCR assay. TCRdb stores this immuneACCESS table with in-frame sequences only. Part of the clones is absent; in the studies checked, under half of the shortfall reflects unresolved V genes, and no reason is known for the rest. The table for this sample lists over 400,000 clones; about 85% of them were counted only once. The biggest ten clones account for around 7.9% of the sample. Sequenced input: PBMCs or T cells enriched from blood (not recorded which). The receptors here all came from an older woman who had recovered from COVID-19.

The chain recombines TRBV2 with TRBJ1-1; D uncertain. Trimming took off 1 base at V and 0 bases at J, with 9 bases between the two ends. Germline CDR1 and CDR2: SNHLY and FYNNEI. The CDR3 length is 15 residues. The CDR3 region has the DNA TGTGCCAGCAGTGAAGAGCCCAGGATGAACACTGAAGCTTTCTTT. Its translation: CASSEEPRMNTEAFF. Filled out from reference TRBV2 and TRBJ1-1, the complete variable domain reads EPEVTQTPSHQVTQMGQEVILRCVPISNHLYFYWYRQILGQKVEFLVSFYNNEISEKSEIFDDQFSVERPDGSNFTLKIRSTKLEDSAMYFCASSEEPRMNTEAFFGQGTRLTVV.

This clone was detected once. The rearrangement links TRBV12-5 to TRBJ1-3; 7 nucleotides agree with TRBD1. The CDR3 is made up of 16 amino acids. The J segment lost 3 bases and the V segment lost 3 bases, leaving 8 bases of the junction unmatched. Germline V gene sequence: CDR1 LGHNT, CDR2 FRNRAP. DNA for the CDR3: TGTGCTAGTGGTTTCCACAGGGGCCGACGTGGAAACACCATATATTTT. As protein: CASGFHRGRRGNTIYF.

This clone was observed once. The V gene is TRBV4-1, the J gene TRBJ1-6; D gene unclear. The germline V gene encodes CDR1 MGHRA and CDR2 YSYEKL. The CDR3 is made up of 13 amino acids. With 1 base removed from V and 12 bases from J, the gap between germline ends came to 10 bases. CDR3 in DNA: TGCGCCAGCAGCCAAGCCCTAATTGGACCCCTCCACTTT. It is translated as CASSQALIGPLHF.

This chain links TRBV15 with TRBJ1-2; D is possibly TRBD1 (6 bases). There are 14 residues in the CDR3. Trimming shortened V by 0 bases and J by 6 bases, and 11 bases separated the two germline ends. In germline, CDR1 is LNHNV, CDR2 YYDKDF (reference sequence). The CDR3 nucleotides are TGTGCCACCAGCAGAGATCGGCAGGGGCATGGCTACACCTTC. This encodes CATSRDRQGHGYTF.

V usage is TRBV7-2 and J usage is TRBJ1-1, with 7 bases identical to TRBD1. This CDR3 has 14 amino acids. V lost 5 bases and J lost 3; bases outside the gene matches: 6. CDR1 SGHTA and CDR2 FQGNSA come from the germline V gene. The CDR3 loop reads CASSLQGRYTEAFF. The CDR3 bases are TGTGCCAGCAGCCTACAGGGGCGGTACACTGAAGCTTTCTTT.

This clone has only one observation. The gene calls are TRBV5-1 and TRBJ2-7; TRBD2 might be the D (6 bases). Germline V gene sequence: CDR1 SGHRS, CDR2 YFSETQ. The CDR3 sequence is 15 residues long. V lost 4 bases and J lost 0, with 14 bases in between. In DNA, the CDR3 is TGCGCCAGCAGCAAGACTAGGGAAAGCTCCTACGAGCAGTACTTC. It is translated as CASSKTRESSYEQYF.

Notes on this clone: Other DNA sequences from this sample encode an identical CDR3 as well. V gene TRBV11-2 combines with J gene TRBJ2-1; D might be TRBD1 (7 bases). Looked up from germline, CDR1 is SGHAT and CDR2 is FQNNGV. The germline V and J ends were trimmed by 1 base and 7 bases, with 17 bases remaining between them. The CDR3 has 16 amino acids. CDR3 in DNA: TGTGCCAGCAGCTTAGTAGTGGCAGGGGGGCGAAATGAGCAGTTCTTC. It specifies CASSLVVAGGRNEQFF.

The rearrangement joins TRBV3-1 (or the pseudogene TRBV3-2) to TRBJ1-2; possible D gene TRBD1, 6 bases. Trimming stripped 4 bases from V and 4 bases from J, with 16 bases between. CDR1 and CDR2 (germline): LGHDT, YNNKEL (reference sequence). CDR3 size: 15 residues. DNA for the CDR3: TGTGCCAGCAGCCTTAAACGGGACATTCCCTATGGCTACACCTTC. Its protein is CASSLKRDIPYGYTF.

The chain joins TRBV7-2 to TRBJ2-7; D might be TRBD1 (6 bases). This CDR3 spans 14 amino acids. The V gene lost 4 bases and the J gene lost 3 bases, with 13 bases spanning the gap. The germline V gene encodes CDR1 SGHTA and CDR2 FQGNSA. CDR3 loop: CASSWISRGYEQYF. In DNA, the CDR3 is TGTGCCAGCAGCTGGATCTCCAGGGGCTACGAGCAGTACTTC.

The V gene is TRBV6-5, the J gene TRBJ2-7; perhaps TRBD1 as D (7 bases). Per the germline V gene, CDR1 is MNHEY and CDR2 is SVGAGI. Deletions cut 8 bases from V and 4 bases from J, with 15 bases between. This CDR3 has 13 residues. The CDR3 reads CASPRDRDYEQYF. DNA for the CDR3: TGTGCCAGCCCGCGGGACAGAGATTACGAGCAGTACTTC.

The genes are TRBV29-1 and TRBJ2-3; maybe TRBD2 (7 bases). The V gene lost 8 bases and the J gene lost 0 bases, with 15 bases spanning the gap. Looked up from germline, CDR1 is SQVTM and CDR2 is ANQGSEA. CDR3 length equals 14 residues. The CDR3 is CSTRRGTSTDTQYF. In nucleotides, the CDR3 is TGCAGCACTCGGCGGGGGACAAGCACAGATACGCAGTATTTT.

The chain carries TRBV5-5 and TRBJ2-5; TRBD2 matches 7 bases. This CDR3 spans 13 amino acids. Germline CDR1 is SGHKS and CDR2 is YYEKEE (reference sequence). J was trimmed by 4 bases and V by 2 bases; bases with no gene match: 2. This CDR3 reads CASSFLAAETQYF. CDR3 sequence (DNA): TGTGCCAGCAGCTTCCTAGCGGCAGAGACCCAGTACTTC.

The chain carries TRBV27 and TRBJ1-6; 7 bases are shared with TRBD1. From germline, CDR1 is MNHEY and CDR2 SMNVEV (reference sequence). This CDR3 is built from 15 residues. Trimming at V came to 6 bases and at J to 2 bases, leaving 4 bases not matched to a gene. CDR3: CASRTGQPYNSPLHF. The CDR3 nucleotides read TGTGCCAGCAGAACGGGACAGCCCTATAATTCACCCCTCCACTTT.

As to this clone: The same CDR3 arises from other DNA sequences in this sample as well. This chain links TRBV6-5 with TRBJ1-5; the D is unclear. CDR3 length: 14 residues. Trimming left V 0 bases short and J 2 bases short, with 5 bases between. Per the germline V gene, CDR1 is MNHEY and CDR2 is SVGAGI. This chain's CDR3 is CASSYSRGNQPQHF. As DNA, the CDR3 is TGTGCCAGCAGTTACTCCCGGGGCAATCAGCCCCAGCATTTT.

In its sample, this clone was seen a few times. The rearrangement joins TRBV11-2 to TRBJ2-7; 11 bases match TRBD2. CDR1 and CDR2 (germline): SGHAT, FQNNGV. CDR3 length: 15 residues. Losses at the gene ends were 3 bases for V and 3 bases for J; bases not matched to a gene: 4. The CDR3 loop is CASSLLLAGGYEQYF. The CDR3, as DNA: TGTGCCAGCAGCTTGTTGCTAGCGGGGGGCTACGAGCAGTACTTC.

On this clone: A read error may account for a junction end that differs from germline. V gene TRBV5-4 combines with J gene TRBJ1-6; D is perhaps TRBD1 (5 bases). CDR3 size: 16 residues. CDR1 and CDR2 from the germline V gene are SGHNT and YYREEE (reference sequence). This CDR3 is CASSPSSGTNKSPLHF. The DNA for the CDR3 is TGTGCCAGCAGCCCAAGTTCCGGGACTAATAAATCACCCCTCCACTTT. The whole variable domain, remainder taken from reference TRBV5-4 and TRBJ1-6, is ETGVTQSPTHLIKTRGQQVTLRCSSQSGHNTVSWYQQALGQGPQFIFQYYREEENGRGNFPPRFSGLQFPNYSSELNVNALELDDSALYLCASSPSSGTNKSPLHFGNGTRLTVT.

The chain couples TRBV4-2 to TRBJ2-7; D unclear. The germline V gene encodes CDR1 LGHNA and CDR2 YNFKEQ. Trimming left V 1 base short and J 4 bases short, with 2 bases between. The CDR3 loop spans 11 amino acids. This CDR3 is CASSQAYEQYF. Here the CDR3 DNA reads TGTGCCAGCAGCCAAGCATACGAGCAGTACTTC.

The chain combines TRBV24-1 with TRBJ1-1, with a tentative D call TRBD1 (5 bases). V was shortened by 4 bases and J by 1 base, with 9 bases between the two germline ends. Germline V gene data show CDR1 as KGHDR and CDR2 as SFDVKD. The CDR3 extends over 14 amino acids. CDR3 coding DNA: TGTGCCACCAGTGAGGGGCACCAGAACACTGAAGCTTTCTTT. Its translation: CATSEGHQNTEAFF.

J is TRBJ2-7 and V is TRBV9; 8 nucleotides match TRBD1. This CDR3 comprises 15 residues. Germline V gene sequence: CDR1 SGDLS, CDR2 YYNGEE. After removal of 3 bases from V and 6 bases from J, the junction contained 11 bases not matched to a gene. CDR3 DNA: TGTGCCAGCAGCGCCCGCGGGACAGGACCCCTCGAGCAGTACTTC. Encoded protein: CASSARGTGPLEQYF.

The rearrangement uses TRBV5-1 and TRBJ2-5; D is undetermined. Trimming removed 2 bases at V and 2 bases at J, with 7 bases between. Germline-derived CDR1 and CDR2 are SGHRS and YFSETQ. This CDR3 is built from 13 residues. The CDR3 region has the DNA TGCGCCAGCAGCTTTCAACTGCAAGAGACCCAGTACTTC. This codes for CASSFQLQETQYF.

The chain combines TRBV11-3 with TRBJ2-2; TRBD2 might be the D (5 bases). The CDR3 runs to 13 residues. With 5 bases removed from V and 3 bases from J, the gap between germline ends came to 7 bases. In germline, CDR1 is SGHNT, CDR2 YENEEA. The CDR3 protein is CASSPGDTGELFF. The CDR3 nucleotides are TGTGCCAGCAGCCCCGGGGACACCGGGGAGCTGTTTTTT.

The chain is built from TRBV9 and TRBJ2-1; 10 bases align to TRBD2. This CDR3 has 14 residues. J was trimmed by 7 bases and V by 4 bases; bases with no gene match: 5. The germline V gene has CDR1 SGDLS and CDR2 YYNGEE. The CDR3 nucleotides read TGTGCCAGCAGCTTGGGGACTAGCGAAAATGAGCAGTTCTTC. This sequence encodes CASSLGTSENEQFF.

The J gene is TRBJ2-2, the V gene TRBV18; perhaps TRBD2 as D (5 bases). The CDR3 is 15 amino acids. The V end lost 2 bases, the J end lost 5 bases, and 12 bases lay between the germline ends. Germline lookup yields CDR1 KGHSH and CDR2 LQKENI. This chain's CDR3 is CASSPDWRVTGELFF. The CDR3 nucleotides read TGTGCCAGCTCACCAGACTGGCGGGTTACCGGGGAGCTGTTTTTT.

The chain employs TRBV10-3 and TRBJ2-2; 8 bases are shared with TRBD2. V trimming: 3 bases; J trimming: 1 base; junction bases outside the gene matches: 10. The CDR3 spans 18 residues. Germline V gene data show CDR1 as ENHRY and CDR2 as SYGVKD. Here the CDR3 DNA reads TGTGCCATCAGTGACCCCCTCTTTGCGGGGGGGAACACCGGGGAGCTGTTTTTT. This codes for CAISDPLFAGGNTGELFF.

The rearrangement uses TRBV19 and TRBJ2-1; D remains unclear. CDR1 and CDR2 (germline): LNHDA, SQIVND (reference sequence). V lost 4 bases, J lost 8 bases, and 21 bases lay in between. The CDR3 is 16 amino acids. CDR3 in DNA: TGTGCCAGTAGTAACCTCAGGCGTCTTTTGGTCTATGAGCAGTTCTTC. This sequence encodes CASSNLRRLLVYEQFF.

This clone was counted a single time. The chain recombines TRBV27 with TRBJ1-2; no reliable D call. Germline V gives CDR1 MNHEY, CDR2 SMNVEV (reference sequence). V was cut by 2 bases and J by 5 bases, with 12 bases left in between. The CDR3 length is 14 residues. The CDR3 DNA reads TGTGCCAGCAGTTTAGGCGCCGGGGTATATGGCTACACCTTC. Its translation: CASSLGAGVYGYTF.